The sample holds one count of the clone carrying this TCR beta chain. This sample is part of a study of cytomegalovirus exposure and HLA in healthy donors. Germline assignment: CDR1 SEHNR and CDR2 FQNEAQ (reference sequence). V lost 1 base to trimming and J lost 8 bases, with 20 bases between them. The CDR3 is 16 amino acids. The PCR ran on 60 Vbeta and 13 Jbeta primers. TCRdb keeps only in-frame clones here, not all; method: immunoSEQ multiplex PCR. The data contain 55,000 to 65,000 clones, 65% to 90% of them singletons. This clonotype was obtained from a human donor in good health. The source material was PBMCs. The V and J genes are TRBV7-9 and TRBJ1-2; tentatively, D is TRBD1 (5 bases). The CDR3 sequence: CASSLGAPGVPSGYTF. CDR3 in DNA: TGTGCCAGCAGCTTAGGGGCGCCGGGGGTTCCTTCAGGCTACACCTTC.